This T cell receptor (beta chain) was recovered during a study of CD8 T cells in ankylosing spondylitis. Study-wide results and caveats: Some of the motif variants had earlier been found in reactive arthritis patients' fluid and blood.

The authors made TCR beta libraries by quantitative 5'-RACE with molecular barcodes. TCRdb processed the 5' RACE reads anew with MiXCR; each CDR3 protein has one entry. The sample lists 300,000 to 350,000 distinct CDR3 sequences, less than 25% seen once, with about 4% in the top ten. The CDR3 is 18 amino acids. Trimming shortened V by 5 bases and J by 4 bases, and 24 bases separated the two germline ends. About this clonotype: The target antigen is unknown.

Sequencing used blood, either unsorted or a sorted T cell fraction (not recorded which). The chain is built from TRBV12-3 or TRBV12-4 and TRBJ2-1, with D perhaps matching TRBD1 or TRBD2 (6 bases each). This sequence was found in a female donor with ankylosing spondylitis or in good health (not recorded which). The chain's CDR3 is CASSPRTIWGAGYNEQFF. CDR3 sequence (DNA): TGTGCCAGCAGTCCTCGGACTATCTGGGGGGCTGGGTACAATGAGCAGTTCTTC.